This TCR beta chain came from a study of graft-versus-host responses after intestinal transplantation. Across the study: Each recipient received anti-thymocyte globulin induction, then tacrolimus and steroids for 3 to 4 years.

Regarding this clone: Its specificity is unknown.

CDR3 length: 14 residues. V was clipped by 4 bases and J by 4 bases, with 11 bases between them. Looked up from germline, CDR1 is MNHEY and CDR2 is SVGAGI. Generated by immunoSEQ multiplex PCR, the TCRdb table keeps only in-frame clones and is missing some. In the table there are roughly 7,300 clones, 95% to 98% of which are singletons. Study-level points and caveats: High graft-versus-host to host-versus-graft clonal ratios were found in allografts of patients who had graft-donor T cell macrochimerism. Some GvH clones appeared in ileal mucosa or blood before recipient bone marrow. The study associated peak circulating GvH clone levels with early post-transplant HvG declines.

The rearrangement uses TRBV6-5 and TRBJ1-5; D remains unclear. This specimen was PBMCs, taken 23 days after intestinal transplant. The TCR comes from a human patient who received an intestinal transplant, so some T cells may come from the graft donor. The CDR3 reads CASSSLHGNQPQHF. The CDR3 coding sequence is TGTGCCAGCAGTTCCCTTCACGGGAATCAGCCCCAGCATTTT.